The 5 T cell receptor beta chains below were found in one sample sequenced in a study of OX40 agonist ivuxolimab in advanced cancers. Library preparation employed the immunoSEQ multiplex PCR assay. TCRdb mirrors the immuneACCESS table, restricted to in-frame sequences. Some clones are absent from its copies; in checked studies, under half trace to an unresolved V gene, and the reason for the others is unknown. The sample records tens of thousands of clones, less than 90% of which are singletons. The ten largest clonotypes hold approximately 0.8% of the sample. Specimen: CD4+ or CD8+ T cells sorted from blood, collected in a trial of the OX40 agonist ivuxolimab. The receptors stem from an adult with an advanced solid tumor such as melanoma, head and neck, liver or kidney cancer.

The chain joins TRBV4-3 to TRBJ2-2, with 10 positions matching TRBD1. The V gene end was trimmed by 2 bases and the J gene end by 4 bases; junction bases not matched to a gene: 4. The germline CDR1 and CDR2 sequences are LGHNA and YSLEER. The CDR3 is made up of 16 amino acids. The CDR3 coding sequence is TGCGCCAGCAGCCAAAGACAGGGGGCGGTCACCGGGGAGCTGTTTTTT. Its protein is CASSQRQGAVTGELFF.

The CDR3 reads CASSLGPGGAHEQFF. The CDR3 DNA reads as TGCGCCAGCAGCTTGGGTCCCGGGGGGGCCCATGAGCAGTTCTTC. The V call is TRBV5-1, the J call TRBJ2-1, with 8 bases matching TRBD2. This CDR3 is 15 amino acids long. J lost 8 bases, V lost 0 bases, and 7 bases had no gene match. Germline V gene sequence: CDR1 SGHRS, CDR2 YFSETQ.

V gene TRBV2 combines with J gene TRBJ1-1; 9 nucleotides match TRBD1. V lost 6 bases to trimming and J lost 7 bases; unmatched junction nucleotides: 12. Per the germline V gene, CDR1 is SNHLY and CDR2 is FYNNEI. This CDR3 is 15 amino acids long. The CDR3 loop reads CASSLTGGAGREAFF. CDR3 nucleotide sequence: TGTGCCAGCAGCCTAACAGGGGGCGCGGGCCGTGAAGCTTTCTTT.

This chain connects TRBV9 to TRBJ2-3; 7 bases match TRBD2. The junction had 6 bases not matched to a gene; V was cut back by 3 bases and J by 2 bases. The CDR3 sequence is 15 residues long. Germline V gene data show CDR1 as SGDLS and CDR2 as YYNGEE. The chain's CDR3 is CASSARLADTDTQYF. DNA for the CDR3: TGTGCCAGCAGCGCCCGACTAGCTGACACAGATACGCAGTATTTT.

The chain recombines TRBV6-5 with TRBJ1-2; D is uncertain. Germline-derived CDR1 and CDR2 are MNHEY and SVGAGI. Trimming shortened V by 5 bases and J by 8 bases, and 15 bases separated the two germline ends. This CDR3 contains 13 residues. The CDR3 sequence: CASSEGWRRGYTF. In DNA, the CDR3 is TGTGCCAGCAGTGAAGGGTGGCGTCGGGGCTACACCTTC.